The 10 T cell receptor beta chains presented below share a single source sample, sequenced in a study of cytomegalovirus exposure and HLA in healthy donors (dated 2017 in TCRdb). The method was the immunoSEQ multiplex PCR assay. A mixture of 60 forward primers for TCR Vbeta segments and 13 reverse primers for TCR Jbeta segments was used in the multiplex PCR. Held by TCRdb, this immuneACCESS table contains in-frame sequences only and omits some clones. Under half of the omission traces to an unresolved V gene where checked; the cause of the rest is unknown. Within this sample are about 160,000 clones, with approximately 90% of them counted one time only. The ten largest clonotypes hold 0.8% to 1% of the sample. The sample was PBMCs. Receptors originate from a young woman in good health and CMV-seronegative.

The V gene is TRBV6-1, the J gene TRBJ2-5, with a weak D call TRBD1 (6 bases). V was cut by 2 bases and J by 2 bases, with 12 bases left in between. Germline V gene lookup returns CDR1 MNHNS and CDR2 SASEGT. CDR3 length equals 15 residues. The CDR3 sequence is CASSENRVPQETQYF. CDR3 bases: TGTGCCAGCAGTGAAAACAGGGTTCCTCAAGAGACCCAGTACTTC.

Only a few counts were recorded for this clone. The chain uses TRBV6-5 and TRBJ2-7, with TRBD2 matching 8 bases. The ends lost 2 bases at V and 4 bases at J; junction bases unmatched: 10. Per the germline V gene, CDR1 is MNHEY and CDR2 is SVGAGI. CDR3 length: 16 residues. This CDR3 is CASSYIRGAGGYEQYF. CDR3 nucleotides: TGTGCCAGCAGTTACATACGAGGGGCGGGAGGTTACGAGCAGTACTTC.

Regarding this clone: This sample includes further DNA sequences coding for the same CDR3. The CDR3 bases are TGTGCCAGTAGTAGCGGGGAGGGCACAGATACGCAGTATTTT. This translates into CASSSGEGTDTQYF. The rearrangement uses TRBV19 and TRBJ2-3, with a tentative D call TRBD2 (6 bases). Between the trimmed V and J ends, which lost 4 bases and 1 base, there was a span of 9 bases. This CDR3 is 14 amino acids long. Germline V gives CDR1 LNHDA, CDR2 SQIVND (reference sequence).

The V and J genes are TRBV6-1 and TRBJ1-2, with 8 nucleotides matching TRBD1. In germline, CDR1 is MNHNS, CDR2 SASEGT. This CDR3 has 15 residues. With V trimmed by 2 bases and J by 8 bases, 10 bases remained unmatched. The CDR3 nucleotides read TGTGCCAGCAGTGAAAGTTGGGGACAGGTCTTGGGCTACACCTTC. Amino acids: CASSESWGQVLGYTF.

This clone has more than one count but fewer than ten. The chain has TRBV10-1 and TRBJ1-3; 10 positions match TRBD1. Germline-derived CDR1 and CDR2 are WNHNN and SYGVQD (reference sequence). J was trimmed by 2 bases and V by 0 bases; bases with no gene match: 7. This CDR3 is built from 18 residues. The CDR3, as DNA: TGCGCCAGCAGTGAGTCGAGGACAGGGGGACCGACTGGAAACACCATATATTTT. Protein product: CASSESRTGGPTGNTIYF.

The rearrangement joins TRBV4-3 to TRBJ2-7, with D hard to call. V was pared by 0 bases and J by 4 bases, with 13 bases between. The CDR3 totals 15 residues. Germline CDR1 reads LGHNA; CDR2 reads YSLEER. The CDR3 region is CASSQDRSGGYEQYF. Written as DNA, the CDR3 is TGCGCCAGCAGCCAAGATCGGTCGGGTGGATACGAGCAGTACTTC.

The V and J genes are TRBV7-3 and TRBJ2-5, with D perhaps matching TRBD2 (6 bases). The CDR3 contains 15 residues. The germline gives CDR1 SGHTA, CDR2 FQGTGA. Trimming took off 4 bases at V and 4 bases at J, with 16 bases between the two ends. The CDR3, as DNA: TGTGCCAGCAGCTGGGGGGTGGGTAGTTCAGAGACCCAGTACTTC. It is translated as CASSWGVGSSETQYF.

The chain combines TRBV25-1 with TRBJ2-1; 8 nucleotides line up with TRBD1. There are 15 residues in the CDR3. Germline assignment: CDR1 MGHDK and CDR2 SYGVNS. V dropped 3 bases and J dropped 4; count of bases not matched to a gene: 5. The CDR3 DNA follows: TGTGCCAGCAGTGAGGACAGGGAAATTTACAATGAGCAGTTCTTC. Protein product: CASSEDREIYNEQFF.

The gene calls are TRBV2 and TRBJ1-1; D not resolved. Trimming removed 3 bases from V and 8 bases from J, with 7 bases in between. This CDR3 spans 11 amino acids. The germline gives CDR1 SNHLY, CDR2 FYNNEI. The CDR3 sequence is CASSDVREAFF. The CDR3 DNA sequence: TGTGCCAGCAGTGACGTGAGAGAAGCTTTCTTT.

In its sample, this clone was seen once. J is TRBJ2-5 and V is TRBV20-1; possibly TRBD2 for D (5 bases). CDR3 length equals 11 residues. CDR1 is DFQATT and CDR2 is SNEGSKA in the germline V gene (reference sequence). Trimming pared 3 bases from V and 3 bases from J, leaving 5 bases between. CDR3 in DNA: TGCAGTGCTAGTAGCGAAGAGACCCAGTACTTC. Translated: CSASSEETQYF.